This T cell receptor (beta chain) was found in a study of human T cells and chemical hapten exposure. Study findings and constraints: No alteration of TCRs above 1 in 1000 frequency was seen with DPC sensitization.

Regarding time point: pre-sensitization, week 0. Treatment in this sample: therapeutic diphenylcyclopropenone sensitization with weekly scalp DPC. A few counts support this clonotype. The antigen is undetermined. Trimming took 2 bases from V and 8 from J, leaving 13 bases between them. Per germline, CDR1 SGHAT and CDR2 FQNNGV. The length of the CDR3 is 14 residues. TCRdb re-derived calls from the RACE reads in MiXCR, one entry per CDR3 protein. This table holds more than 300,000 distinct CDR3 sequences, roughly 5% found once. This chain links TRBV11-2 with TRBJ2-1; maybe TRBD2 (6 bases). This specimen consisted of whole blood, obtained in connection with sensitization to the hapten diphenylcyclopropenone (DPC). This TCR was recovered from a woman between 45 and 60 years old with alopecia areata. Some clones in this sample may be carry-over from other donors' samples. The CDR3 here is CASSLNGRGDEQFF. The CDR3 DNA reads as TGTGCCAGCAGCTTAAACGGGAGAGGAGATGAGCAGTTCTTC.